The rows below give T cell receptor beta chains drawn from one sample of a study of blood T cell repertoires in COVID-19. This table comes from immunoSEQ multiplex PCR, and its TCRdb copy is limited to in-frame clones, with some not included. The repertoire holds 230,000 or so clones, with 88% as singletons. The sequencing sample was made of PBMCs or T cells enriched from blood (not recorded which). These receptors came from a woman in her forties or fifties with acute COVID-19. The CDR3 runs from the conserved cysteine through the conserved F or W. Fields, in order: V gene, J gene, clone size, D gene, CDR3 protein, CDR3 DNA. D genes are given only for firm matches. Not all rows give a size; the values are once, few, many and, for expanded clones, a class.

TRBV15	TRBJ1-2	-	-	CATSLNRGQNYGYTF	TGTGCCACCAGCCTAAACCGCGGGCAGAACTATGGCTACACCTTC
TRBV5-1	TRBJ1-2	few	TRBD1	CASSSESGTVYGYTF	TGCGCCAGCAGCTCGGAGTCCGGGACAGTCTATGGCTACACCTTC
TRBV19	TRBJ1-6	-	-	CASSIVGSYNSPLHF	TGTGCCAGTAGTATAGTGGGCAGCTATAATTCACCCCTCCACTTT
TRBV27	TRBJ2-7	-	TRBD1	CASSWGQGAYEQYF	TGTGCCAGCAGTTGGGGACAGGGGGCTTACGAGCAGTACTTC
TRBV19	TRBJ2-7	-	TRBD1	CASSINGQGVYEQYF	TGTGCCAGTAGTATTAACGGACAGGGCGTGTACGAGCAGTACTTC
TRBV10-3	TRBJ2-1	-	TRBD2	CAISDGTRNNEQFF	TGTGCCATCAGTGACGGGACTAGAAACAATGAGCAGTTCTTC
TRBV7-2	TRBJ1-5	-	TRBD1	CASSLEGAFGNQPQHF	TGTGCCAGCAGCTTAGAGGGGGCCTTTGGCAATCAGCCCCAGCATTTT
TRBV18	TRBJ2-1	-	TRBD1	CASSRTGHNEQFF	TGTGCCAGCTCACGGACAGGGCACAATGAGCAGTTCTTC
TRBV28	TRBJ1-2	-	TRBD1	CASSLRARGYTF	TGTGCCAGCAGTTTAAGGGCCAGGGGGTACACCTTC
TRBV3-1/TRBV3-2	TRBJ2-3	-	TRBD2	CASSQDKTSGFTDTQYF	TGTGCCAGCAGCCAAGATAAAACTAGCGGCTTCACAGATACGCAGTATTTT
TRBV6-4	TRBJ2-7	-	TRBD1	CASSVSGGLSEQYF	TGTGCCAGCAGTGTCTCAGGGGGCCTCTCGGAGCAGTACTTC
TRBV6-5	TRBJ2-7	-	TRBD2	CASSLGTSVYEQYF	TGTGCCAGTTCTTTGGGGACTAGCGTCTACGAGCAGTACTTC
TRBV4-2	TRBJ2-7	-	-	CASSHGRAYEQYF	TGTGCCAGCAGCCATGGGAGAGCCTACGAGCAGTACTTC
TRBV5-1	TRBJ2-7	-	TRBD1	CASSKGQYSYEQYF	TGCGCCAGCAGCAAGGGACAGTACTCCTACGAGCAGTACTTC
TRBV4-1	TRBJ2-7	-	-	CASSQEGGAQYF	TGCGCCAGCAGCCAAGAGGGGGGTGCGCAGTACTTC
TRBV7-8	TRBJ2-7	-	-	CASTQGPYYEQYF	TGTGCCAGCACCCAGGGTCCGTACTACGAGCAGTACTTC
TRBV7-8	TRBJ1-2	-	-	CASSSYLLAGLDGYYGYTF	TGTGCCAGCAGCTCCTACTTGCTCGCAGGGTTGGATGGTTACTATGGCTACACCTTC
TRBV3-1/TRBV3-2	TRBJ2-3	once	-	CASSKAGTGSFDTQYF	TGTGCCAGCAGCAAGGCCGGGACTGGTAGTTTTGATACGCAGTATTTT
TRBV7-6	TRBJ2-7	few	TRBD2	CASSLGPSSGMGEQYF	TGTGCCAGCAGCTTAGGTCCCTCCAGCGGGATGGGAGAGCAGTACTTC
TRBV5-1	TRBJ2-1	-	TRBD2	CASSLGTGGLAGFEQFF	TGCGCCAGCAGCTTGGGGACGGGGGGACTAGCGGGATTTGAGCAGTTCTTC